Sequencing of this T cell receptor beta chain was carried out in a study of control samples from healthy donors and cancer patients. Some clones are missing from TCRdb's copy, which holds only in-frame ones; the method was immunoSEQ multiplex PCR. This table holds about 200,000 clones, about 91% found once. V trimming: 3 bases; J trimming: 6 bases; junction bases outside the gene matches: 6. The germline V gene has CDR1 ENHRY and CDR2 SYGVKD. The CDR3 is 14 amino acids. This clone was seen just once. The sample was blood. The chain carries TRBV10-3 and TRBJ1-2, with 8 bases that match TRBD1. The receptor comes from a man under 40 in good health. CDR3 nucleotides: TGTGCCATCAGTGATCAGGGGGCGCGTCATGGCTACACCTTC. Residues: CAISDQGARHGYTF.